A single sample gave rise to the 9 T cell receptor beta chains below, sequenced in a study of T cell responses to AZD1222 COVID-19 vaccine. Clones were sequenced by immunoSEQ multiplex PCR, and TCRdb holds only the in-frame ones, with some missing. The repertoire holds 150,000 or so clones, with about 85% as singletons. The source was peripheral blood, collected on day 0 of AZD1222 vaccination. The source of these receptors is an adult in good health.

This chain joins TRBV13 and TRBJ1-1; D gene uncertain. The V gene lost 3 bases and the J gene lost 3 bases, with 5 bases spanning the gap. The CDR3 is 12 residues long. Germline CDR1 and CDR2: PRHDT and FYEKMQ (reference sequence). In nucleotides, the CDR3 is TGTGCCAGCAGCTTTCCATACACTGAAGCTTTCTTT. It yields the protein CASSFPYTEAFF.

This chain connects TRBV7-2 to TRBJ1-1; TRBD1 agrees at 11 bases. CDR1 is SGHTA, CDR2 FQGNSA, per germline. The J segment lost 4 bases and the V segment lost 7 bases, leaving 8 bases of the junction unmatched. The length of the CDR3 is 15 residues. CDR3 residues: CASTRTGGRGTEAFF. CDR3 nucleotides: TGTGCCAGCACCCGGACAGGGGGCCGCGGCACTGAAGCTTTCTTT.

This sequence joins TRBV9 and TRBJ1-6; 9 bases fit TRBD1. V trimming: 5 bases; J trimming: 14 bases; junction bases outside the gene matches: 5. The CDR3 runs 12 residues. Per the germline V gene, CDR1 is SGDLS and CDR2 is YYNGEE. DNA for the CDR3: TGTGCCAGCAGGGGACAGGGTGAATCCCTCCACTTT. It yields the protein CASRGQGESLHF.

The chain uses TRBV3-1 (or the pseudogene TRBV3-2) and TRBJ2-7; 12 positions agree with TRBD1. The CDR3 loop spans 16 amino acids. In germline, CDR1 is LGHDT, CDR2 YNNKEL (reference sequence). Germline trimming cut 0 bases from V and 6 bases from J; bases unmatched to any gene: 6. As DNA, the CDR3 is TGTGCCAGCAGCCAAGATGGAGGGACAGGGGGCCGCGAGCAGTACTTC. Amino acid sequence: CASSQDGGTGGREQYF.

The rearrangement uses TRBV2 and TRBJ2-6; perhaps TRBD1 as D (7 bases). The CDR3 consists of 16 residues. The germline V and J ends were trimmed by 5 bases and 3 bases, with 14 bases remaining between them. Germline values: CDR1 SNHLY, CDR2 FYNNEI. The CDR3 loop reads CASSRWRGLGANVLTF. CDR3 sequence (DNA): TGTGCCAGCAGTCGTTGGAGGGGGCTTGGGGCCAACGTCCTGACTTTC.

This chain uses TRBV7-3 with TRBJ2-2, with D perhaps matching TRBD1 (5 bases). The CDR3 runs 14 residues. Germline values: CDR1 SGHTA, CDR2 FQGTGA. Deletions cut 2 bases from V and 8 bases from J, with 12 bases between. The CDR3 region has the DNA TGTGCCAGCAGCTTACAGGGTGTTGTGGGGGAGCTGTTTTTT. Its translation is CASSLQGVVGELFF.

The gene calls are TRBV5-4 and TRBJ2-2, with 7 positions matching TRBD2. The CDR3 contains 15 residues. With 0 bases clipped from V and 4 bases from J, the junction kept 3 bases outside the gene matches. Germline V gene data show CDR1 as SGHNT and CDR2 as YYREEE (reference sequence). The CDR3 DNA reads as TGTGCCAGCAGCTTGGGAGGGAGGGGCACCGGGGAGCTGTTTTTT. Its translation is CASSLGGRGTGELFF.

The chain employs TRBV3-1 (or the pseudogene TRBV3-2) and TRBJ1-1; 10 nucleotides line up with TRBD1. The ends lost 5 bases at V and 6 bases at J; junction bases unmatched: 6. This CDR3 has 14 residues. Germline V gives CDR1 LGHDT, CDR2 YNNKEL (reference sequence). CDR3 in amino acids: CASSSTGTGAEAFF. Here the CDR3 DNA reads TGTGCCAGCAGCTCGACCGGGACAGGGGCTGAAGCTTTCTTT.

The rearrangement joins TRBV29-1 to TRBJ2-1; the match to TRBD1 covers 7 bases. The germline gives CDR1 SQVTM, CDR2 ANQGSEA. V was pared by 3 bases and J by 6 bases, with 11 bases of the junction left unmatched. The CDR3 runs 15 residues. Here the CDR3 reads CSVDTSGGRGNEQFF. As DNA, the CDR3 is TGCAGCGTTGATACGTCAGGGGGTAGAGGCAATGAGCAGTTCTTC.